This TCR beta chain was identified in a study of T cell changes during pregnancy in multiple sclerosis. The protocol was immunoSEQ multiplex PCR, while the TCRdb copy is restricted to in-frame clones and leaves out a portion. This table has roughly 57,000 clones, 89% appearing once. The V end was cut by 1 base, the J end by 4 bases, with 11 bases between. Germline V lookup: CDR1 SGHTA, CDR2 FQGNSA. The length of the CDR3 is 15 residues. This material consisted of peripheral blood, taken in the first trimester of pregnancy. The source of this sequence is a female donor with multiple sclerosis, enrolled in a pregnancy study. The chain recombines TRBV7-2 with TRBJ2-1; tentative D call: TRBD1 (6 bases). The CDR3 spells CASSLDQGMYNEQFF. DNA for the CDR3: TGTGCCAGCAGCTTAGATCAGGGGATGTACAATGAGCAGTTCTTC.